These 3 T cell receptor beta chains originate from one sample sequenced in a study of shared clonotypes between healthy human individuals. Clones were sequenced by immunoSEQ multiplex PCR, and TCRdb holds only the in-frame ones, with some missing. In the table there are 2 million to 2.5 million clones, 90% to 96% of which are singletons. Sequenced sample: naive CD4+ T cells sorted from blood. The subset is: CD45RA+ positively selected. Receptor source: a man between 18 and 29 years old in good health.

In regard to this clone: This CDR3 is also generated by other DNA sequences in the sample. The chain recombines TRBV7-2 with TRBJ2-5, with 7 bases fitting TRBD1. CDR1 SGHTA and CDR2 FQGNSA come from the germline V gene. The CDR3 runs to 13 residues. The V and J ends lost 5 bases and 2 bases, in that order; junction bases with no gene match: 2. DNA of the CDR3: TGTGCCAGCAGCAGGGGGCCGCAAGAGACCCAGTACTTC. Translating gives CASSRGPQETQYF.

This chain uses TRBV6-5 with TRBJ2-2, with no clear D. V was clipped by 6 bases and J by 4 bases, with 6 bases between them. From germline, CDR1 is MNHEY and CDR2 SVGAGI. The CDR3 consists of 12 residues. The CDR3 bases are TGTGCCAGCAGCCAAATCACCGGGGAGCTGTTTTTT. Translation: CASSQITGELFF.

This clone was picked up a small number of times. The rearrangement joins TRBV18 to TRBJ1-5, with D uncertain. The CDR3 spans 14 residues. V lost 2 bases and J lost 4, with 9 bases in between. Per germline, CDR1 KGHSH and CDR2 LQKENI. CDR3: CASSPSGMNQPQHF. DNA of the CDR3: TGTGCCAGCTCACCATCCGGGATGAATCAGCCCCAGCATTTT.